A single sample gave rise to the 19 T cell receptor beta chains below, sequenced in a study of T cells in women clearing cervical HPV infection. Assay used: immunoSEQ multiplex PCR; TCRdb lists only in-frame clones, some missing. Listed are more than 40,000 clones; about 0.97% falls within the top ten. Source material: blood buffy coat. The receptors derive from a woman aged 18 to 69 with a cervical HPV16 infection that either progressed to CIN3+ or cleared (not recorded which).

A word on this clone: The read ends 3 residues shy of where the CDR3 ends; the end is completed using the germline J gene. This sequence joins TRBV15 and TRBJ2-3; possible D gene TRBD1, 5 bases. Germline assignment: CDR1 LNHNV and CDR2 YYDKDF (reference sequence). CDR3 size: 16 residues. Trimming stripped 2 bases from V and 1 base from J, with 13 bases between. The part of the CDR3 DNA that was read is TGTGCCACCAGCAGATGGCAGGGAAGTGGCACAGATACG. Translating gives CATSRWQGSGTDT. The whole CDR3 is CATSRWQGSGTDTQYF.

A note on this clone: Read data end 3 residues before the CDR3 end; the end is taken from the germline J gene. The chain recombines TRBV10-1 with TRBJ2-2; D may be TRBD1 (5 bases). Germline CDR1 reads WNHNN; CDR2 reads SYGVQD (reference sequence). Trimming removed 2 bases from V and 1 base from J, with 5 bases in between. The CDR3 consists of 14 residues. The CDR3 sequence is CASSEGQNTGELFF. Partial CDR3 DNA: TGCGCCAGCAGTGAGGGACAGAACACCGGGGAG.

As concerns this clone: The read is 3 residues too short to cover the CDR3 end, so that end is filled in from the germline J gene. V is TRBV2 and J is TRBJ2-2, with D tentatively TRBD2 (6 bases). Germline V gene sequence: CDR1 SNHLY, CDR2 FYNNEI. V lost 7 bases and J lost 8, with 20 bases in between. The CDR3 has 15 residues. The CDR3: CASKGSGLPMGELFF. The DNA read from the CDR3 is TGTGCCAGCAAGGGGTCGGGACTCCCTATGGGGGAG.

Regarding this clone: The CDR3 end is not reached by the read, which stops 3 residues before it; the germline J gene fills it in. This rearrangement joins TRBV4-1 to TRBJ1-5, with TRBD1 matching over 9 bases. CDR3 length equals 16 residues. The germline V gene has CDR1 MGHRA and CDR2 YSYEKL. V dropped 0 bases and J dropped 3; count of bases not matched to a gene: 3. This CDR3 reads CASSQEGQGFNQPQHF. The part of the CDR3 DNA that was read is TGCGCCAGCAGCCAAGAGGGACAGGGCTTCAATCAGCCC.

Regarding this clone: Coverage ceases 3 residues before the CDR3 finishes, and the germline J gene fills in the end. The V call is TRBV27, the J call TRBJ1-6; D call uncertain. V shed 6 bases and J shed 7 bases, with 10 bases lying between them. Per the germline V gene, CDR1 is MNHEY and CDR2 is SMNVEV (reference sequence). The CDR3 extends over 13 amino acids. The CDR3 DNA, read in part, is TGTGCCAGCAGCGGCGGAGCCAATTCACCC. Translating gives CASSGGANSP. The entire CDR3 reads CASSGGANSPLHF.

A remark on this clone: The CDR3 extends 3 residues past the end of the read, so its final part is completed from the germline J gene. The rearrangement links TRBV20-1 to TRBJ1-5, with TRBD1 matching over 7 bases. The germline gives CDR1 DFQATT, CDR2 SNEGSKA (reference sequence). The junction had 7 bases not matched to a gene; V was cut back by 5 bases and J by 3 bases. CDR3 size: 14 residues. The CDR3 here is CSAAPDRANQPQHF. The CDR3 bases that were read are TGCAGTGCTGCCCCCGACAGGGCCAATCAGCCC.

On this clone: The sequenced fragment ends 3 residues before the CDR3 boundary, so the rest is inferred from the germline J gene. The chain is built from TRBV20-1 and TRBJ2-5; 11 nucleotides line up with TRBD1. The CDR3 is 15 residues long. Germline CDR1 is DFQATT and CDR2 is SNEGSKA (reference sequence). V shed 4 bases, J shed 1 base, and the junction held 5 bases outside the gene matches. CDR3 bases read: TGCAGTGCTACTCCGGGACAGGGGGTCCAAGAGACC. It is translated as CSATPGQGVQET. The CDR3 in its entirety is CSATPGQGVQETQYF.

Of note for this clone: The CDR3 extends 3 residues past the end of the read, so its final part is completed from the germline J gene. The rearrangement joins TRBV10-3 to TRBJ2-7; a possible D gene is TRBD2 (5 bases). The CDR3 consists of 14 residues. Germline V gene sequence: CDR1 ENHRY, CDR2 SYGVKD. Trimming took 2 bases from V and 6 from J, leaving 14 bases between them. CDR3 DNA, as far as it was read: TGTGCCATCAGTGAGGAGACTACTAAACGCGAG. This gives the protein CAISEETTKRE. The whole CDR3 sequence reads CAISEETTKREQYF.

A remark on this clone: From the germline J gene comes the end of the CDR3, since the read stops 3 residues before it. This chain joins TRBV29-1 and TRBJ2-1; TRBD2 might be the D (5 bases). V gave up 6 bases and J gave up 6 bases, with 12 bases separating them. This CDR3 comprises 12 residues. CDR1 is SQVTM, CDR2 ANQGSEA, per germline. The CDR3 region is CSVLPRGNEQFF. CDR3 DNA, as far as it was read: TGCAGCGTCCTCCCCCGGGGCAATGAG.

The CDR3: CSARTPDSPNTGELFF. The sequenced CDR3 bases are TGCAGCGCCCGGACCCCCGACAGCCCGAACACCGGGGAG. V and J are TRBV29-1 and TRBJ2-2; D is perhaps TRBD1 (5 bases). The read gets to within 3 residues of the CDR3 end, and the germline J gene fills in the rest. The CDR3 is 16 amino acids. Per germline, CDR1 SQVTM and CDR2 ANQGSEA. The germline V and J ends were trimmed by 7 bases and 0 bases, with 18 bases remaining between them.

As for this clone: Read coverage stops 3 residues before the CDR3 terminus; the germline J gene supplies the remainder. The rearrangement uses TRBV29-1 and TRBJ1-4, with D tentatively TRBD1 (6 bases). The CDR3 spans 14 residues. CDR1 and CDR2 (germline): SQVTM, ANQGSEA. Trimming took off 7 bases at V and 4 bases at J, with 16 bases between the two ends. The CDR3 DNA, read in part, is TGCAGCGCCGAAGGCACAGGGAGTAATGAAAAA. It specifies CSAEGTGSNEK. The whole CDR3 region reads CSAEGTGSNEKLFF.

About this clone itself: The read comes to an end 3 residues before the CDR3 does, leaving the germline J gene to fill in the end. The rearrangement joins TRBV7-9 to TRBJ1-1; D unclear. From germline, CDR1 is SEHNR and CDR2 FQNEAQ (reference sequence). V was trimmed by 2 bases and J by 1 base, leaving 5 bases between them. The CDR3 is 13 amino acids. CDR3 sequence: CASSLYKNTEAFF. The DNA read from the CDR3 is TGTGCCAGCAGCTTATACAAGAACACTGAA.

As to this clone: The read gets to within 3 residues of the CDR3 end, and the germline J gene fills in the rest. The chain combines TRBV10-3 with TRBJ1-1, with TRBD1 as a possible D gene (6 bases). Trimming took 2 bases from V and 5 from J, leaving 15 bases between them. This CDR3 has 15 amino acids. Germline values: CDR1 ENHRY, CDR2 SYGVKD. The covered CDR3 bases are TGTGCCATCAGTGAGGGGGACCCTAGGGGGACTGAA. It encodes CAISEGDPRGTE. The CDR3, in full, reads CAISEGDPRGTEAFF.

Concerning this clone: The read stops 3 residues short of the end of the CDR3; the missing end is completed from the germline J gene. This rearrangement joins TRBV5-1 to TRBJ1-1; D perhaps matches TRBD1 (5 bases). V was clipped by 4 bases and J by 3 bases, with 16 bases between them. Germline loops: CDR1 SGHRS, CDR2 YFSETQ. This CDR3 is built from 15 residues. CDR3 DNA, as far as it was read: TGCGCCAGCAGCGGCTACAGTGGGGCGGACACTGAA. This gives the protein CASSGYSGADTE. The full CDR3 protein reads CASSGYSGADTEAFF.

Concerning this clone itself: The CDR3 is cut off 3 residues early in the read; its end comes from the germline J gene. The V and J genes are TRBV20-1 and TRBJ2-3; a weak D match, TRBD2 (7 bases). The CDR3 consists of 15 residues. Germline V gene data show CDR1 as DFQATT and CDR2 as SNEGSKA (reference sequence). The covered CDR3 bases are TGCAGTGCTACTCCAGCGGGGTTCAAGGGGGAGACG. Its translation: CSATPAGFKGET. The complete CDR3 reads CSATPAGFKGETQYF.

Concerning this clone: Coverage ceases 3 residues before the CDR3 finishes, and the germline J gene fills in the end. V usage is TRBV7-2 and J usage is TRBJ1-2, with D possibly being TRBD1 (6 bases). There are 14 residues in the CDR3. In germline, CDR1 is SGHTA, CDR2 FQGNSA. CDR3 DNA, as far as it was read: TGTGCCAGCAGCTTATCGACAGGCTCCTACGAC. It codes for CASSLSTGSYD. The whole CDR3 reads CASSLSTGSYDYTF.

In the case of this clone: With the read ending 3 residues before the CDR3 end, the germline J gene is used to fill in that end. V gene TRBV7-3 combines with J gene TRBJ2-2; 9 bases map to TRBD2. With V trimmed by 4 bases and J by 0 bases, 6 bases remained unmatched. Looked up from germline, CDR1 is SGHTA and CDR2 is FQGTGA. The CDR3 totals 17 residues. CDR3 DNA (partial): TGTGCCAGCAGCTCCGGACTAGCGAGGGCGAACACCGGGGAG. It codes for CASSSGLARANTGE. The whole CDR3 protein reads CASSSGLARANTGELFF.

Of note for this clone: The read comes to an end 3 residues before the CDR3 does, leaving the germline J gene to fill in the end. The V and J genes are TRBV11-2 and TRBJ2-7, with D maybe TRBD2 (5 bases). The germline CDR1 and CDR2 sequences are SGHAT and FQNNGV. Trimming removed 4 bases at V and 3 bases at J, with 13 bases between. The CDR3 contains 14 residues. CDR3 DNA (partial): TGTGCCAGCAGCTCGGTCCCGGGGATCTACGAG. Translation gives CASSSVPGIYE. The CDR3 as a whole reads CASSSVPGIYEQYF.

A note on this clone: The read ends 3 residues shy of where the CDR3 ends; the end is completed using the germline J gene. The V call is TRBV7-2, the J call TRBJ1-1, with D uncertain. Per the germline V gene, CDR1 is SGHTA and CDR2 is FQGNSA. The CDR3 consists of 12 residues. CDR3 in amino acids: CASSFVGRQAFF. CDR3 DNA (partial): TGTGCCAGCAGCTTTGTCGGTCGTCAA.